This T cell receptor beta chain stems from a study of T cell repertoires in cytomegalovirus infection. Overall study: As its CMV epitopes, the study selected recently identified HLA-C-restricted and well-studied HLA-B-restricted targets.

This clonotype was seen at least ten times. What it recognizes is unknown. Losses at the gene ends were 6 bases for V and 3 bases for J; bases not matched to a gene: 8. Germline loops: CDR1 MDHEN, CDR2 SYDVKM. The CDR3 loop spans 15 amino acids. General study findings and limits: HLA-C-restricted CMV-specific TCR beta clonotypes prevailed in the ex vivo response.

TCRdb processed the reads anew with MiXCR; each CDR3 protein has one entry. The sample has roughly 500,000 distinct CDR3 sequences; 33% are singletons. Sequencing used cultured PBMCs, obtained from culture after CMV antigen stimulation. This sequence originates from a human donor in good health (CMV status not recorded). Some clones in this sample may be carry-over from other donors' samples. The rearrangement uses TRBV28 and TRBJ2-7, with 10 bases identical to TRBD1. The CDR3 sequence is CASRSDRGLFYEQYF. The CDR3 coding sequence is TGTGCCAGCAGATCTGACAGGGGGCTTTTCTACGAGCAGTACTTC.